The 27 T cell receptor beta chains below come from one sample, sequenced in a study of cytomegalovirus exposure and HLA in healthy donors. PCR amplification relied on 60 Vbeta primers (plus 13 Jbeta primers). Method: immunoSEQ multiplex PCR; TCRdb's copy keeps in-frame clones and lacks some. The repertoire includes approximately 100,000 clones, more than 75% of them detected once, and under 6.5% sits in the top ten. The sequencing sample was made of PBMCs. These receptors originate from a woman aged 45-65 years in good health and CMV-seropositive.

The count of this clone is one. The V call is TRBV5-4, the J call TRBJ2-1; 12 nucleotides agree with TRBD1. V was clipped by 4 bases and J by 11 bases; unmatched bases: 13. The CDR3 length is 16 residues. Germline-derived CDR1 and CDR2 are SGHNT and YYREEE (reference sequence). CDR3 coding DNA: TGTGCCAGCAGCCCCGAGGGACAGGGGGCCAGGTATAAGCAGTTCTTC. Translating it yields CASSPEGQGARYKQFF.

In nucleotides, the CDR3 is TGTGCCAGCTCACCTTTCCGGGGGGACCTCCAAGAGACCCAGTACTTC. Translation gives CASSPFRGDLQETQYF. The V gene is TRBV18, the J gene TRBJ2-5, with 7 bases fitting TRBD2. This CDR3 spans 16 amino acids. The V and J ends lost 3 bases and 1 base, in that order; junction bases with no gene match: 8. Per germline, CDR1 KGHSH and CDR2 LQKENI.

The chain uses TRBV19 and TRBJ1-2; possible D gene TRBD1, 5 bases. Germline CDR1 reads LNHDA; CDR2 reads SQIVND (reference sequence). The CDR3 contains 13 residues. V lost 3 bases to trimming and J lost 2 bases, with 7 bases between them. CDR3 bases: TGTGCCAGTAGTATCCGGGGGAACTATGGCTACACCTTC. Amino acids: CASSIRGNYGYTF.

CDR3 nucleotide sequence: TGTGCCAGCACCCCCCAGGGGCCTCTAGGGCCCCAGCATTTT. Its protein product is CASTPQGPLGPQHF. This sequence joins TRBV2 and TRBJ1-5; TRBD1 might be the D (6 bases). The CDR3 runs 14 residues. Germline V lookup: CDR1 SNHLY, CDR2 FYNNEI. V shed 7 bases and J shed 9 bases, with 19 bases lying between them.

This chain uses TRBV28 with TRBJ2-7; 11 bases line up with TRBD2. There are 15 residues in the CDR3. The junction had 7 bases not matched to a gene; V was cut back by 4 bases and J by 5 bases. The germline V gene encodes CDR1 MDHEN and CDR2 SYDVKM. The CDR3: CASSSPSGGSHEQYF. The CDR3 region has the DNA TGTGCCAGCAGTTCCCCTAGCGGGGGGAGCCACGAGCAGTACTTC.

This chain joins TRBV9 and TRBJ2-7, with a weak D call TRBD2 (5 bases). Trimming shortened V by 0 bases and J by 1 base, and 11 bases separated the two germline ends. Germline CDR1 is SGDLS and CDR2 is YYNGEE. This CDR3 is 15 amino acids long. The CDR3: CASSVGGSGSYEQYF. As DNA, the CDR3 is TGTGCCAGCAGCGTAGGAGGGTCGGGATCCTACGAGCAGTACTTC.

The V call is TRBV19, the J call TRBJ2-1; 7 bases map to TRBD2. Trimming cost V 4 bases and J 5 bases; bases outside gene matches: 5. This CDR3 region has 14 residues. The germline gives CDR1 LNHDA, CDR2 SQIVND (reference sequence). The CDR3 sequence: CASSRVREDNEQFF. The CDR3 DNA follows: TGTGCCAGTAGTAGGGTACGGGAGGACAATGAGCAGTTCTTC.

This chain connects TRBV2 to TRBJ2-1; possible D gene TRBD2, 6 bases. The CDR3 totals 15 residues. The germline gives CDR1 SNHLY, CDR2 FYNNEI. With 7 bases removed from V and 8 bases from J, the gap between germline ends came to 21 bases. The CDR3 DNA reads as TGTGCCAGCACTTGGGAGGCTGGACCGACGGATGAGCAGTTCTTC. This codes for CASTWEAGPTDEQFF. Variable domain in full (rest from reference TRBV2 and TRBJ2-1): EPEVTQTPSHQVTQMGQEVILRCVPISNHLYFYWYRQILGQKVEFLVSFYNNEISEKSEIFDDQFSVERPDGSNFTLKIRSTKLEDSAMYFCASTWEAGPTDEQFFGPGTRLTVL.

This chain uses TRBV27 with TRBJ1-5; 10 nucleotides align to TRBD1. Unmatched junction bases numbered 7, after V lost 4 bases and J lost 7 bases. The CDR3 contains 15 residues. Germline lookup yields CDR1 MNHEY and CDR2 SMNVEV (reference sequence). The CDR3 spells CASSWDRGLGQPQHF. In DNA, the CDR3 is TGTGCCAGCAGTTGGGACAGGGGATTGGGGCAGCCCCAGCATTTT.

V gene TRBV18 combines with J gene TRBJ1-1; D not certain. Looked up from germline, CDR1 is KGHSH and CDR2 is LQKENI. The V end was cut by 0 bases, the J end by 6 bases, with 8 bases between. The CDR3 loop spans 13 amino acids. In DNA, the CDR3 is TGTGCCAGCTCACCACCCAGCACAGCTGAAGCTTTCTTT. This gives the protein CASSPPSTAEAFF.

This chain joins TRBV2 and TRBJ2-1; weak D call: TRBD2 (6 bases). Trimming stripped 7 bases from V and 9 bases from J, with 13 bases between. There are 12 residues in the CDR3. The germline CDR1 and CDR2 sequences are SNHLY and FYNNEI. The CDR3 loop reads CASMEGGGEQFF. CDR3 coding DNA: TGTGCCAGCATGGAGGGAGGCGGTGAGCAGTTCTTC.

This chain connects TRBV18 to TRBJ2-5, with 7 bases aligning to TRBD1. Germline V gives CDR1 KGHSH, CDR2 LQKENI. This CDR3 is built from 15 residues. J was trimmed by 2 bases and V by 1 base; bases with no gene match: 4. CDR3 DNA sequence: TGTGCCAGCTCACCACTTTTCAGGGGGCAAGAGACCCAGTACTTC. Encoded protein: CASSPLFRGQETQYF. Based on the CDR3 plus reference TRBV18 and TRBJ2-5, the full variable domain is NAGVMQNPRHLVRRRGQEARLRCSPMKGHSHVYWYRQLPEEGLKFMVYLQKENIIDESGMPKERFSAEFPKEGPSILRIQQVVRGDSAAYFCASSPLFRGQETQYFGPGTRLLVL.

This clone showed up just once. CDR3 sequence reads: CASSPRGASTDTQYF. CDR3 DNA sequence: TGTGCCAGCAGCCCCCGCGGAGCTAGCACAGATACGCAGTATTTT. The chain employs TRBV7-2 and TRBJ2-3, with D unresolved. CDR3 length: 15 residues. Germline CDR1 and CDR2: SGHTA and FQGNSA. With 5 bases removed from V and 0 bases from J, the gap between germline ends came to 12 bases.

The chain uses TRBV7-8 and TRBJ1-4; D gene uncertain. This CDR3 region has 12 residues. The V end was cut by 5 bases, the J end by 6 bases, with 7 bases between. Per germline, CDR1 SGHVS and CDR2 FQNEAQ. DNA of the CDR3: TGTGCCAGCAGCGTGCGAGATGAAAAACTGTTTTTT. Amino acids: CASSVRDEKLFF.

The V call is TRBV18, the J call TRBJ2-7; 12 bases are a match to TRBD1. Germline CDR1 KGHSH, CDR2 LQKENI. With V trimmed by 4 bases and J by 2 bases, 3 bases remained unmatched. The CDR3 runs to 15 residues. The DNA for the CDR3 is TGTGCCAGCTCACTTCGGGACAGGGGGCCCTACGAGCAGTACTTC. Its translation: CASSLRDRGPYEQYF.

The chain links TRBV9 to TRBJ2-1; 9 nucleotides line up with TRBD2. The J segment lost 4 bases and the V segment lost 0 bases, leaving 8 bases of the junction unmatched. The CDR3 covers 17 residues. Looked up from germline, CDR1 is SGDLS and CDR2 is YYNGEE. CDR3 bases: TGTGCCAGCAGCGTAGATCCTAGGCGGGGGGGGTACAATGAGCAGTTCTTC. This sequence encodes CASSVDPRRGGYNEQFF.

The sample holds one count of this clone. Other DNA sequences in this sample translate to the same CDR3. This CDR3 reads CASSLNRDYGYTF. CDR3 DNA: TGTGCCAGCAGCTTGAACAGGGACTATGGCTACACCTTC. The chain has TRBV7-2 and TRBJ1-2; tentative D call: TRBD1 (6 bases). This CDR3 has 13 amino acids. V was trimmed by 3 bases and J by 3 bases, leaving 8 bases between them. Germline V gene lookup returns CDR1 SGHTA and CDR2 FQGNSA.

This clone was seen more than once but under ten times. The chain uses TRBV4-1 and TRBJ1-1, with a weak D call TRBD1 (6 bases). The CDR3 is made up of 15 amino acids. V was trimmed by 1 base and J by 3 bases, leaving 12 bases between them. Germline CDR1 is MGHRA and CDR2 is YSYEKL. The CDR3 DNA reads as TGCGCCAGCAGCCAAGCAGGGGTGGGCTACACTGAAGCTTTCTTT. This gives the protein CASSQAGVGYTEAFF.

The J gene is TRBJ1-3, the V gene TRBV28, with a weak D call TRBD1 (5 bases). Germline CDR1 and CDR2: MDHEN and SYDVKM. Trimming removed 1 base at V and 4 bases at J, with 11 bases between. This CDR3 is 15 amino acids long. The CDR3, as DNA: TGTGCCAGCAGTTTATATCAGGGTTCCGGAAACACCATATATTTT. It codes for CASSLYQGSGNTIYF.

The J gene is TRBJ1-3, the V gene TRBV2; D gene uncertain. V was clipped by 4 bases and J by 0 bases, with 19 bases between them. Germline assignment: CDR1 SNHLY and CDR2 FYNNEI. The CDR3 totals 18 residues. The chain's CDR3 is CASSVSRDDRSSGNTIYF. CDR3 nucleotide sequence: TGTGCCAGCAGTGTTTCGCGCGACGACCGGAGCTCTGGAAACACCATATATTTT.

V usage is TRBV7-2 and J usage is TRBJ2-1, with 14 positions matching TRBD2. The length of the CDR3 is 15 residues. V shed 5 bases and J 7 bases; nucleotides not matched to a gene: 4. The germline V gene has CDR1 SGHTA and CDR2 FQGNSA. CDR3 nucleotide sequence: TGTGCCAGCAGCCTGGGACTAGCGGGAGTTAATGAGCAGTTCTTC. It translates to CASSLGLAGVNEQFF.

This rearrangement joins TRBV5-1 to TRBJ2-1; TRBD2 might be the D (6 bases). Trimming shortened V by 0 bases and J by 3 bases, and 19 bases separated the two germline ends. In germline, CDR1 is SGHRS, CDR2 YFSETQ. The CDR3 runs to 18 residues. The CDR3 region is CASSLEGEGLALYNEQFF. DNA for the CDR3: TGCGCCAGCAGCTTGGAGGGAGAAGGGCTAGCGCTCTACAATGAGCAGTTCTTC.

The chain is built from TRBV5-6 and TRBJ2-1; possibly TRBD2 for D (7 bases). Per the germline V gene, CDR1 is SGHDT and CDR2 is YYEEEE. V gave up 4 bases and J gave up 0 bases, with 11 bases separating them. The length of the CDR3 is 15 residues. CDR3 in DNA: TGTGCCAGCAGCGAGGGGGGGCGCTCCTACAATGAGCAGTTCTTC. It is translated as CASSEGGRSYNEQFF.

This chain links TRBV6-5 with TRBJ2-3; maybe TRBD1 (6 bases). V lost 2 bases and J lost 2, with 8 bases in between. Germline V gene sequence: CDR1 MNHEY, CDR2 SVGAGI. CDR3 length: 14 residues. The CDR3 nucleotides read TGTGCCAGCAGTTACGGGGGCCCCACAGATACGCAGTATTTT. Translated, it gives CASSYGGPTDTQYF.

This chain uses TRBV27 with TRBJ2-1, with TRBD1 matching over 8 bases. Germline V CDR1 and CDR2: MNHEY, SMNVEV (reference sequence). The CDR3 consists of 15 residues. The junction had 4 bases not matched to a gene; V was cut back by 2 bases and J by 4 bases. The CDR3 loop is CASSLKGQGYNEQFF. CDR3 sequence (DNA): TGTGCCAGCAGTTTAAAAGGACAGGGATACAATGAGCAGTTCTTC.

The chain has TRBV5-5 and TRBJ2-1, with a weak D call TRBD2 (5 bases). This CDR3 has 13 residues. V shed 4 bases and J shed 8 bases, with 13 bases lying between them. Germline V CDR1 and CDR2: SGHKS, YYEKEE (reference sequence). CDR3 sequence reads: CASSPDMEDEQFF. Written as DNA, the CDR3 is TGTGCCAGCAGCCCAGACATGGAGGATGAGCAGTTCTTC.

This chain joins TRBV2 and TRBJ1-1; possibly TRBD1 for D (6 bases). Trimming removed 7 bases at V and 1 base at J, with 13 bases between. Germline-derived CDR1 and CDR2 are SNHLY and FYNNEI. This CDR3 spans 14 amino acids. The CDR3 DNA follows: TGTGCCAGCACCACCCAGGGACAGAACACTGAAGCTTTCTTT. Translating gives CASTTQGQNTEAFF.